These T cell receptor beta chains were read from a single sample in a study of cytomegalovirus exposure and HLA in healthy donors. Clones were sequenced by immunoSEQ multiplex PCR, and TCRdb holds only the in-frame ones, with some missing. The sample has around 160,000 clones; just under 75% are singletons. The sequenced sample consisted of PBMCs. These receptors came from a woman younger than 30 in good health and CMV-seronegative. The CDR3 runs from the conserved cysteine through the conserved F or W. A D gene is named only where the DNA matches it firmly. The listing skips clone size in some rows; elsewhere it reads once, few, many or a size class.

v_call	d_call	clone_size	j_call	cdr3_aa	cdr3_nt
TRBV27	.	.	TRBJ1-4	CASSFRGLKKLFF	TGTGCCAGCAGTTTTAGGGGCCTTAAAAAACTGTTTTTT
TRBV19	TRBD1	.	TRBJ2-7	CASRPGQRYEQYF	TGTGCCAGTAGACCGGGACAGAGATACGAGCAGTACTTC
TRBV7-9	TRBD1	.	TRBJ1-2	CASSPRQGRYGYTF	TGTGCCAGCAGCCCAAGACAGGGACGCTATGGCTACACCTTC
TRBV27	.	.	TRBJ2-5	CASSLSGEGTQYF	TGTGCCAGCAGTTTATCCGGTGAGGGGACCCAGTACTTC
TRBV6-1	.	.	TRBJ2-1	CASSESIYTNEQFF	TGTGCCAGCAGTGAATCGATTTATACAAATGAGCAGTTCTTC
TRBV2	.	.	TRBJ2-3	CASSSRGTSTDTQYF	TGTGCCAGCAGTTCCCGAGGTACTTCCACAGATACGCAGTATTTT
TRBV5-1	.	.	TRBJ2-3	CASSPGTDTQYF	TGCGCCAGCAGCCCCGGGACAGATACGCAGTATTTT
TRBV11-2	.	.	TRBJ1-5	CASSSEQDVNQPQHF	TGTGCCAGCAGCTCCGAACAGGACGTTAATCAGCCCCAGCATTTT
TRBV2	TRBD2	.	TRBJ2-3	CASTSVGGRADTQYF	TGTGCCAGCACGTCGGTGGGCGGGAGGGCAGATACGCAGTATTTT
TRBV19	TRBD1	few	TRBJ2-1	CASRRGQSHYNEQFF	TGTGCCAGTAGAAGGGGGCAGTCCCACTACAATGAGCAGTTCTTC
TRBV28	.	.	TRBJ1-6	CAIQGLLNSPLHF	TGTGCCATACAGGGCCTACTTAATTCACCCCTCCACTTT
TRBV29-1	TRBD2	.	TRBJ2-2	CSVKEGGLAGGRRGTGELFF	TGCAGCGTTAAAGAGGGAGGACTAGCGGGGGGGCGTCGGGGCACCGGGGAGCTGTTTTTT
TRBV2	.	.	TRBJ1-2	CASSGQGGVAYGYTF	TGTGCCAGCAGTGGGCAGGGAGGGGTCGCCTATGGCTACACCTTC
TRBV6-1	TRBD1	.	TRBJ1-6	CASSERQGKGNSPLHF	TGTGCCAGCAGTGAAAGACAGGGGAAGGGTAATTCACCCCTCCACTTT
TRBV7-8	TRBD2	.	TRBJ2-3	CASSLGGEDTQYF	TGTGCCAGCAGCTTGGGGGGGGAAGATACGCAGTATTTT
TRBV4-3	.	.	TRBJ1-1	CASSRSRLPTEAFF	TGCGCCAGCAGCCGATCCAGACTGCCCACTGAAGCTTTCTTT
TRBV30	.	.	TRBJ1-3	CAWNTGRSGSTIYF	TGTGCCTGGAACACAGGCCGCTCTGGAAGCACCATATATTTT
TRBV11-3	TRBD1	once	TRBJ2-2	CASSSGTGVTGELFF	TGTGCCAGCAGCTCCGGGACAGGGGTAACCGGGGAGCTGTTTTTT
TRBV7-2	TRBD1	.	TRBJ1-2	CASSLGRQGIYYGYTF	TGTGCCAGCAGCCTTGGGCGACAGGGAATATACTATGGCTACACCTTC
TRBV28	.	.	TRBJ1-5	CALGGGSNQPQHF	TGTGCCCTGGGGGGTGGAAGCAATCAGCCCCAGCATTTT
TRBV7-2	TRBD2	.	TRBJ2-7	CASSFGLAGGSEQYF	TGTGCCAGCAGCTTCGGGCTAGCGGGGGGTAGCGAGCAGTACTTC
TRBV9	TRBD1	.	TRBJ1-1	CASSSAGTAPEAFF	TGTGCCAGCAGTTCGGCCGGGACAGCACCTGAAGCTTTCTTT
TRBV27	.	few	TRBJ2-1	CASSLRNEQFF	TGTGCCAGCAGTTTACGCAATGAGCAGTTCTTC
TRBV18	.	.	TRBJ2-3	CASSPYDRGTDTQYF	TGTGCCAGCTCACCATATGACCGGGGCACAGATACGCAGTATTTT
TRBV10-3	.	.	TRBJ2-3	CAISVQDTQYF	TGTGCCATCAGTGTCCAGGATACGCAGTATTTT
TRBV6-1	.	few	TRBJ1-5	CASNEWQGGNQPQHF	TGTGCCAGCAACGAGTGGCAGGGTGGCAATCAGCCCCAGCATTTT
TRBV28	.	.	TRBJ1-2	CASLSGVNYGYTF	TGTGCCAGCTTATCCGGGGTTAACTATGGCTACACCTTC
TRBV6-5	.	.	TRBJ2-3	CASSYKRSTDTQYF	TGTGCCAGCAGTTACAAGCGGAGCACAGATACGCAGTATTTT
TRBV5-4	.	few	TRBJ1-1	CASSPGLKNTEAFF	TGTGCCAGCAGCCCAGGACTGAAGAACACTGAAGCTTTCTTT
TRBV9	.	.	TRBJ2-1	CASSVVGSSSYNEQFF	TGTGCCAGCAGCGTAGTTGGCTCCAGCTCCTACAATGAGCAGTTCTTC
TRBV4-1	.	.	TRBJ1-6	CASSQEWPFLNSPLHF	TGCGCCAGCAGCCAAGAGTGGCCCTTCCTCAATTCACCCCTCCACTTT
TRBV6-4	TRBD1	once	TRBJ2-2	CASSAAGGTGELFF	TGTGCCAGCAGTGCGGCAGGGGGCACCGGGGAGCTGTTTTTT
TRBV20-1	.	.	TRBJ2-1	CSARDTELLLF	TGCAGTGCTAGAGATACCGAGCTCCTCCTCTTC
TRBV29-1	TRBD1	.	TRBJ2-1	CSVDPRGQGARRGSYNEQFF	TGCAGCGTTGATCCTCGGGGACAGGGGGCAAGGCGGGGCTCCTACAATGAGCAGTTCTTC
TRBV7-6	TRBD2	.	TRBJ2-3	CASSLHGLAGASTDTQYF	TGTGCCAGCAGCCTCCACGGACTAGCGGGGGCTAGCACAGATACGCAGTATTTT
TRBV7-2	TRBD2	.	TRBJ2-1	CASSSSGTSGGAVRGQFF	TGTGCCAGCAGCTCTTCCGGGACTAGCGGGGGGGCTGTTCGGGGGCAGTTCTTC
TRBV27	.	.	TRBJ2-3	CASSLHLGTDTQYF	TGTGCCAGCAGTCTCCACTTAGGCACAGATACGCAGTATTTT
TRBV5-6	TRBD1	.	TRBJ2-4	CASSYLRTGNLEIQYF	TGTGCCAGCAGCTACCTGCGGACAGGGAATTTGGAAATTCAGTACTTC
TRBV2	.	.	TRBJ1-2	CASSRTASTGHNYGYTF	TGTGCCAGCAGTAGAACAGCCTCGACAGGCCATAACTATGGCTACACCTTC
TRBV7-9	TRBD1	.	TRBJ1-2	CASSSPKTGVLVGYTF	TGTGCCAGCAGCTCACCGAAGACAGGGGTTCTTGTAGGCTACACCTTC
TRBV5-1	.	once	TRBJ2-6	CASSTQGRGANVLTF	TGCGCCAGCAGCACACAGGGTCGCGGGGCCAACGTCCTGACTTTC
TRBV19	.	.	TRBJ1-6	CASSHQQHRDGNSPLHF	TGTGCCAGTAGTCACCAGCAACACAGGGATGGCAATTCACCCCTCCACTTT
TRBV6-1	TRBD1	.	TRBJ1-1	CASSYDRGASTEAFF	TGTGCCAGCAGCTACGACAGGGGAGCATCCACTGAAGCTTTCTTT
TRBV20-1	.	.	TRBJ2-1	CSGSVYNEQFF	TGCAGTGGTTCCGTCTACAATGAGCAGTTCTTC
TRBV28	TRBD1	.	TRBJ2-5	CASSLIGQGGWVAQYF	TGTGCCAGCAGTTTAATCGGACAGGGGGGTTGGGTGGCCCAGTACTTC
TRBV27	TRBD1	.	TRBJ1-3	CASSPGQGNTIYF	TGTGCCAGCAGTCCGGGACAGGGAAACACCATATATTTT
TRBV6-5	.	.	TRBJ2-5	CASSPRQGGETQYF	TGTGCCAGCAGCCCGCGACAGGGAGGAGAGACCCAGTACTTC
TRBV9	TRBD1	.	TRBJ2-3	CASDRVSESTDTQYF	TGTGCCAGCGACAGGGTTTCTGAGAGCACAGATACGCAGTATTTT